This T cell receptor (beta chain) is drawn from a study of T-cell reconstitution after alpha-beta-depleted transplantation in children. Molecular barcoding with unique molecular identifiers was used for the TCRbeta library. In TCRdb, the PCR reads were re-called with MiXCR into one record per CDR3 protein. This sample has 900,000 or so distinct CDR3 sequences, with 15% to 20% found just once. V shed 7 bases and J shed 7 bases, with 13 bases lying between them. The CDR3 sequence is 12 residues long. Germline V lookup: CDR1 MDHEN, CDR2 SYDVKM. The source of this sequence is a male patient younger than 18 who had a stem cell transplant for acute lymphoblastic leukemia, so the T cells may come from the graft donor. The chain recombines TRBV28 with TRBJ1-2, with D possibly matching TRBD1 (5 bases). The sample in question was PBMCs, mostly from graft donor cells, obtained 360 days after TCRalphabeta/CD19-depleted stem cell transplant. The CDR3 coding sequence is TGTGCCAGCAAGGCGGGGGATGCTGGCTACACCTTC. This encodes CASKAGDAGYTF.